One sample yielded the 13 T cell receptor beta chains listed below, sequenced in a study of PD-L1 blockade in urothelial cancer. Assay used: immunoSEQ multiplex PCR; TCRdb lists only in-frame clones, some missing. The sample lists under 25,000 clones, about 80% occurring once. Time point given: peripheral blood 6 weeks after treatment start. This material consisted of PBMCs, taken around atezolizumab (anti-PD-L1) treatment. The receptors derive from a man aged 45 to 65 with urothelial cancer.

The sample holds one count of this clone. The chain uses TRBV11-2 and TRBJ2-1, with TRBD2 matching over 8 bases. The CDR3 loop spans 16 amino acids. The J segment lost 3 bases and the V segment lost 3 bases, leaving 7 bases of the junction unmatched. Germline V gene lookup returns CDR1 SGHAT and CDR2 FQNNGV. CDR3 region: CASSFSRGGIYNEQFF. The CDR3 region has the DNA TGTGCCAGCAGCTTTAGTCGGGGGGGTATCTACAATGAGCAGTTCTTC.

This chain joins TRBV11-2 and TRBJ1-3; possible D gene TRBD1, 6 bases. The germline gives CDR1 SGHAT, CDR2 FQNNGV. V lost 2 bases and J 3 bases, leaving 14 bases between the germline ends. The CDR3 runs to 16 residues. CDR3 sequence: CASSLLQGRIGNTIYF. CDR3 in DNA: TGTGCCAGCAGCTTACTGCAGGGGAGAATTGGAAACACCATATATTTT.

V and J are TRBV27 and TRBJ2-2; 8 positions agree with TRBD1. The trim removed 2 bases at V and 6 bases at J, leaving 5 bases unmatched. CDR3 size: 15 residues. Germline values: CDR1 MNHEY, CDR2 SMNVEV (reference sequence). This CDR3 is CASSLEGQGSGELFF. The CDR3 nucleotides read TGTGCCAGCAGTTTAGAAGGACAGGGCTCCGGGGAGCTGTTTTTT.

The chain recombines TRBV9 with TRBJ1-3; D might be TRBD1 (6 bases). CDR3 length equals 15 residues. Germline V gene lookup returns CDR1 SGDLS and CDR2 YYNGEE. V was clipped by 3 bases and J by 0 bases, with 10 bases between them. The CDR3 DNA follows: TGTGCCAGCAGCGCCACGGACAGCTCTGGAAACACCATATATTTT. Its translation: CASSATDSSGNTIYF. The full variable domain, with the rest looked up from reference TRBV9 and TRBJ1-3, is DSGVTQTPKHLITATGQRVTLRCSPRSGDLSVYWYQQSLDQGLQFLIQYYNGEERAKGNILERFSAQQFPDLHSELNLSSLELGDSALYFCASSATDSSGNTIYFGEGSWLTVV.

This chain uses TRBV5-1 with TRBJ2-3, with 12 bases fitting TRBD2. V shed 5 bases and J 3 bases; nucleotides not matched to a gene: 7. Germline CDR1 is SGHRS and CDR2 is YFSETQ. The CDR3 runs to 16 residues. CDR3 region: CASRVGTSGLTDTQYF. Here the CDR3 DNA reads TGCGCCAGCAGGGTTGGGACTAGCGGGCTGACAGATACGCAGTATTTT.

This sequence joins TRBV4-2 and TRBJ1-3; TRBD1 matches at 8 bases. Germline V lookup: CDR1 LGHNA, CDR2 YNFKEQ. The CDR3 length is 14 residues. Trimming at V came to 4 bases and at J to 5 bases, leaving 4 bases not matched to a gene. The chain's CDR3 is CASSPRTGRNTIYF. The CDR3 DNA sequence: TGTGCCAGCAGCCCCCGGACAGGGAGAAACACCATATATTTT.

The J gene is TRBJ1-4, the V gene TRBV7-9; 7 bases are shared with TRBD1. CDR1 and CDR2 (germline): SEHNR, FQNEAQ (reference sequence). Trimming removed 2 bases from V and 7 bases from J; junction bases left unmatched: 7. This CDR3 spans 15 amino acids. The DNA for the CDR3 is TGTGCCAGCAGCTTATCTGCAGGGGGGAGTGAAAAACTGTTTTTT. Its protein is CASSLSAGGSEKLFF.

This chain uses TRBV4-2 with TRBJ1-2, with 7 nucleotides matching TRBD1. CDR1 is LGHNA, CDR2 YNFKEQ, per germline. The V segment lost 3 bases and the J segment 4 bases; nucleotides outside the gene matches: 14. CDR3 size: 17 residues. The CDR3 spells CASSQGSDRADLYGYTF. In DNA, the CDR3 is TGTGCCAGCAGCCAGGGCTCCGACAGGGCGGACCTCTATGGCTACACCTTC.

In the case of this clone: Other DNA sequences in the sample encode the same CDR3. The CDR3 nucleotides are TGTGCCAGTAGGGACAGGGGGCGCGGGGAGACCCAGTACTTC. This sequence encodes CASRDRGRGETQYF. The chain is built from TRBV19 and TRBJ2-5; 11 bases line up with TRBD1. Germline V gene data show CDR1 as LNHDA and CDR2 as SQIVND (reference sequence). The CDR3 has 14 residues. V lost 6 bases and J lost 5; bases outside the gene matches: 5. Based on the CDR3 plus reference TRBV19 and TRBJ2-5, the full variable domain is DGGITQSPKYLFRKEGQNVTLSCEQNLNHDAMYWYRQDPGQGLRLIYYSQIVNDFQKGDIAEGYSVSREKKESFPLTVTSAQKNPTAFYLCASRDRGRGETQYFGPGTRLLVL.

Points on this clone: Germline and junction disagree at one end, which may indicate a read error. This chain connects TRBV6-1 to TRBJ2-5; 8 bases fit TRBD1. The CDR3 is 17 amino acids. Germline V gene lookup returns CDR1 MNHNS and CDR2 SASEGT. The CDR3 is CASSERRQGPSQGTQYF. The CDR3 bases are TGTGCCAGCAGTGAGCGAAGACAGGGGCCCTCCCAAGGGACCCAGTACTTC.

The chain couples TRBV10-3 to TRBJ1-1; 8 nucleotides line up with TRBD1. This CDR3 contains 14 residues. With V trimmed by 4 bases and J by 3 bases, 4 bases remained unmatched. Per germline, CDR1 ENHRY and CDR2 SYGVKD. CDR3 bases: TGTGCCATCAGTGGAACAGGGGGTGACACTGAAGCTTTCTTT. It specifies CAISGTGGDTEAFF.

Only one count was recorded for this clone. V and J are TRBV19 and TRBJ2-5; the match to TRBD2 covers 10 bases. Unmatched junction bases numbered 5, after V lost 3 bases and J lost 4 bases. The CDR3 extends over 15 amino acids. Germline lookup yields CDR1 LNHDA and CDR2 SQIVND (reference sequence). CDR3 coding DNA: TGTGCCAGTAGTATGGTAGCGGGGGGTTCAGAGACCCAGTACTTC. Encoded protein: CASSMVAGGSETQYF. Filled out from reference TRBV19 and TRBJ2-5, the complete variable domain reads DGGITQSPKYLFRKEGQNVTLSCEQNLNHDAMYWYRQDPGQGLRLIYYSQIVNDFQKGDIAEGYSVSREKKESFPLTVTSAQKNPTAFYLCASSMVAGGSETQYFGPGTRLLVL.

The chain links TRBV30 to TRBJ2-1; 12 bases fit TRBD2. The ends lost 1 base at V and 2 bases at J; junction bases unmatched: 6. CDR3 length: 17 amino acids. CDR1 is GTSNPN, CDR2 SVGIG, per germline (reference sequence). CDR3 bases: TGTGCCTGGAGTGAACTAGCGGGAGGATATCCCTACAATGAGCAGTTCTTC. It encodes CAWSELAGGYPYNEQFF.